The clone carrying this T cell receptor beta chain was seen more than once but under ten times. TCRdb fed the RT-PCR reads into MiXCR, producing one record per CDR3 protein. The table includes roughly 180,000 distinct CDR3 sequences, approximately 9.2% detected once. This sample is drawn from a study of response to subunit inactivated influenza vaccine. The origin of this receptor is a man over 45 who received an inactivated influenza vaccine. Here the sequenced sample was non-naive T cells sorted from PBMCs, taken on the day of vaccination.

The CDR3 nucleotides are TGTGCCAGCAGACCTACAGGGAACAACTATGGCTACACCTTC. Its protein is CASRPTGNNYGYTF. The V and J genes are TRBV7-2 and TRBJ1-2, with TRBD1 as a possible D gene (6 bases). Germline assignment: CDR1 SGHTA and CDR2 FQGNSA. The CDR3 contains 14 residues. The ends were cut back, 6 bases at V and 2 bases at J, with 13 bases in the middle. Based on the CDR3 plus reference TRBV7-2 and TRBJ1-2, the full variable domain is GAGVSQSPSNKVTEKGKDVELRCDPISGHTALYWYRQSLGQGLEFLIYFQGNSAPDKSGLPSDRFSAERTGGSVSTLTIQRTQQEDSAVYLCASRPTGNNYGYTFGSGTRLTVV.